In this sample, the clone carrying this T cell receptor beta chain turned up many times. The antigen is not known. This entry comes from a study of identical twins. Study-wide findings and caveats: Model-predicted out-of-frame TCR alpha sharing fell below observed values in monozygotic twins.

The donor group consisted entirely of healthy Caucasians. Germline CDR1 DFQATT, CDR2 SNEGSKA (reference sequence). The CDR3 totals 12 residues. V was clipped by 3 bases and J by 6 bases, with 11 bases between them. Via MiXCR, TCRdb re-called the 5' RACE reads, giving one row per CDR3 protein. The sample has fewer than 250,000 distinct CDR3 sequences, roughly 7% seen once. The same data also contributed to another study, on yellow fever vaccine responses in identical twins.

The TCR originated in a young woman in good health. Sequences were obtained from memory (CD45RO+) T cells sorted from blood. V is TRBV20-1 and J is TRBJ1-1; D remains ambiguous. The CDR3 here is CSASPGLAEAFF. The CDR3, as DNA: TGCAGTGCTAGTCCCGGTTTGGCTGAAGCTTTCTTT.